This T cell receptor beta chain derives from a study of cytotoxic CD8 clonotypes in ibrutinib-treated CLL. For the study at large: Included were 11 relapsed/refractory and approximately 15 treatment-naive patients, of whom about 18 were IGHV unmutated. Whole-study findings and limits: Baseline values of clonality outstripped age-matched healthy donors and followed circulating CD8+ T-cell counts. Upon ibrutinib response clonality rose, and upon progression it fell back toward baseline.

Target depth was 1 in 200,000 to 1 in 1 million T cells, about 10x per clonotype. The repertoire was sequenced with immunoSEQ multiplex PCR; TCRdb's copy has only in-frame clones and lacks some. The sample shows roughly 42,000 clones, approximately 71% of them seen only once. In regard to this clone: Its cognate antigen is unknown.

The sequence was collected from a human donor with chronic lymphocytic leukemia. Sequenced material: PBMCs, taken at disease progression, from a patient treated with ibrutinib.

For the CDR3, the DNA is TGCAGTGCCCAAGCCGAATACGAGCAGTACTTC. Its protein is CSAQAEYEQYF. The gene calls are TRBV20-1 and TRBJ2-7; D remains ambiguous. V was trimmed by 6 bases and J by 4 bases, leaving 10 bases between them. This CDR3 is built from 11 residues. CDR1 and CDR2 (germline): DFQATT, SNEGSKA (reference sequence).